A selection of T cell receptor beta chains follows, all from one sample in a study of cytomegalovirus exposure and HLA in healthy donors. The assay was immunoSEQ multiplex PCR, and TCRdb's table has in-frame clones only and misses some. There are tens of thousands of clones in the sample; 84% occur only once, and around 10% lies in the top ten. Sequencing used PBMCs. The receptors derive from a woman under 30 in good health and CMV-seropositive. Both conserved end residues are part of each CDR3. The order of the fields is D gene, clone size, J gene, V gene, CDR3 protein, CDR3 DNA. The D gene is left open where the match is weak. Some rows have no size entry. The others give once, few or many, or a class for an expanded clone.

d_call: NA; clone_size: NA; j_call: TRBJ1-2; v_call: TRBV18; cdr3_aa: CASSPRDSHRGDGYTF; cdr3_nt: TGTGCCAGCTCACCACGCGACAGTCACCGCGGGGATGGCTACACCTTC
d_call: TRBD2; clone_size: NA; j_call: TRBJ2-3; v_call: TRBV30; cdr3_aa: CAWSRGLAPPHTQYF; cdr3_nt: TGTGCCTGGAGCCGAGGACTAGCGCCTCCTCATACGCAGTATTTT
d_call: TRBD1; clone_size: NA; j_call: TRBJ1-1; v_call: TRBV10-3; cdr3_aa: CAISPGQALNTEAFF; cdr3_nt: TGTGCCATCAGCCCGGGACAGGCTTTGAACACTGAAGCTTTCTTT
d_call: NA; clone_size: NA; j_call: TRBJ2-2; v_call: TRBV5-1; cdr3_aa: CASSNRVGDGELFF; cdr3_nt: TGCGCCAGCAGTAACAGGGTGGGCGACGGGGAGCTGTTTTTT
d_call: NA; clone_size: few; j_call: TRBJ1-2; v_call: TRBV29-1; cdr3_aa: CSVMSYGYTF; cdr3_nt: TGCAGCGTTATGTCTTATGGCTACACCTTC
d_call: TRBD1; clone_size: NA; j_call: TRBJ2-5; v_call: TRBV29-1; cdr3_aa: CSGGPDRTGGETQYF; cdr3_nt: TGCAGCGGGGGACCCGATCGGACAGGGGGAGAGACCCAGTACTTC
d_call: NA; clone_size: once; j_call: TRBJ2-2; v_call: TRBV29-1; cdr3_aa: CSVEEGAGGRELFF; cdr3_nt: TGCAGCGTTGAAGAAGGGGCAGGCGGGAGGGAGCTGTTTTTT
d_call: TRBD2; clone_size: NA; j_call: TRBJ2-3; v_call: TRBV29-1; cdr3_aa: CSVDPRGGSGDTQYF; cdr3_nt: TGCAGCGTTGACCCCCGGGGGGGGTCCGGAGATACGCAGTATTTT
d_call: TRBD2; clone_size: NA; j_call: TRBJ2-5; v_call: TRBV9; cdr3_aa: CASSVTSGGLQETQYF; cdr3_nt: TGTGCCAGCAGCGTAACTAGCGGGGGGCTTCAAGAGACCCAGTACTTC
d_call: TRBD2; clone_size: NA; j_call: TRBJ2-1; v_call: TRBV5-1; cdr3_aa: CASSSTPAGYSYNEQFF; cdr3_nt: TGCGCCAGCAGTTCCACTCCAGCGGGGTACTCCTACAATGAGCAGTTCTTC
d_call: NA; clone_size: NA; j_call: TRBJ2-3; v_call: TRBV6-6; cdr3_aa: CASSYAAGRTDTQYF; cdr3_nt: TGTGCCAGCAGTTATGCGGCGGGGCGCACAGATACGCAGTATTTT
d_call: NA; clone_size: once; j_call: TRBJ1-5; v_call: TRBV19; cdr3_aa: CASSIEDWKPQHF; cdr3_nt: TGTGCCAGTAGTATAGAGGACTGGAAGCCCCAGCATTTT
d_call: NA; clone_size: NA; j_call: TRBJ2-7; v_call: TRBV28; cdr3_aa: CASRYDGSSYEQYF; cdr3_nt: TGTGCCAGCAGATACGACGGGAGCTCCTACGAGCAGTACTTC
d_call: NA; clone_size: NA; j_call: TRBJ2-5; v_call: TRBV13; cdr3_aa: CASSLARGETQYF; cdr3_nt: TGTGCCAGCAGCTTAGCCAGGGGTGAGACCCAGTACTTC
d_call: NA; clone_size: NA; j_call: TRBJ1-2; v_call: TRBV10-3; cdr3_aa: CAPWGDGGDGYTF; cdr3_nt: TGTGCCCCGTGGGGGGATGGCGGGGATGGCTACACCTTC
d_call: TRBD1; clone_size: few; j_call: TRBJ1-6; v_call: TRBV10-3; cdr3_aa: CAISESLDRGPPLHF; cdr3_nt: TGTGCCATCAGTGAGTCATTGGACAGGGGGCCGCCCCTCCACTTT
d_call: TRBD1; clone_size: few; j_call: TRBJ1-3; v_call: TRBV27; cdr3_aa: CASTSLTGASSGNTIYF; cdr3_nt: TGTGCCAGCACTTCGTTGACAGGGGCCAGCTCTGGAAACACCATATATTTT
d_call: NA; clone_size: NA; j_call: TRBJ2-7; v_call: TRBV5-5; cdr3_aa: CASTMSEYYEQYF; cdr3_nt: TGTGCCAGCACCATGTCCGAGTACTACGAGCAGTACTTC
d_call: NA; clone_size: NA; j_call: TRBJ2-3; v_call: TRBV6-5; cdr3_aa: CASRLAAAGTDTQYF; cdr3_nt: TGTGCCAGCAGATTAGCGGCCGCTGGCACAGATACGCAGTATTTT
d_call: NA; clone_size: NA; j_call: TRBJ2-3; v_call: TRBV30; cdr3_aa: CAPRQGRVDTQYF; cdr3_nt: TGTGCCCCGAGGCAGGGAAGGGTAGATACGCAGTATTTT
d_call: NA; clone_size: few; j_call: TRBJ2-7; v_call: TRBV7-5; cdr3_aa: CARSSSGEQYF; cdr3_nt: TGTGCCAGAAGCTCCTCGGGTGAGCAGTACTTC
d_call: TRBD1; clone_size: NA; j_call: TRBJ2-7; v_call: TRBV7-3; cdr3_aa: CASSATGGQGVEQYF; cdr3_nt: TGTGCCAGCAGCGCCACAGGGGGGCAGGGCGTCGAGCAGTACTTC
d_call: NA; clone_size: NA; j_call: TRBJ1-2; v_call: TRBV5-6; cdr3_aa: CASSFRDSYGYTF; cdr3_nt: TGTGCCAGCAGCTTCCGGGATTCCTATGGCTACACCTTC
d_call: TRBD1; clone_size: NA; j_call: TRBJ2-3; v_call: TRBV5-8; cdr3_aa: CASSKGTATDTQYF; cdr3_nt: TGTGCCAGCAGCAAAGGGACAGCCACAGATACGCAGTATTTT
d_call: NA; clone_size: NA; j_call: TRBJ2-1; v_call: TRBV6-6; cdr3_aa: CASSYRRGESYNEQFF; cdr3_nt: TGTGCCAGCAGTTATCGGCGGGGAGAGTCCTACAATGAGCAGTTCTTC
d_call: NA; clone_size: NA; j_call: TRBJ2-7; v_call: TRBV6-1; cdr3_aa: CASSEVQYYEQYF; cdr3_nt: TGTGCCAGCAGTGAAGTACAGTACTACGAGCAGTACTTC
d_call: NA; clone_size: NA; j_call: TRBJ1-2; v_call: TRBV6-1; cdr3_aa: CASRADTPGYGYTF; cdr3_nt: TGTGCCAGTCGTGCAGACACCCCGGGGTATGGCTACACCTTC
d_call: NA; clone_size: once; j_call: TRBJ1-5; v_call: TRBV30; cdr3_aa: CACKDGTQNQPQHF; cdr3_nt: TGTGCCTGTAAGGACGGGACACAGAATCAGCCCCAGCATTTT
d_call: NA; clone_size: NA; j_call: TRBJ1-3; v_call: TRBV30; cdr3_aa: CAWSGAVGNTIYF; cdr3_nt: TGTGCCTGGAGTGGGGCAGTAGGAAACACCATATATTTT
d_call: TRBD1; clone_size: NA; j_call: TRBJ1-5; v_call: TRBV6-1; cdr3_aa: CASREVGQVIEPQHF; cdr3_nt: TGTGCCAGCAGAGAGGTGGGACAGGTTATCGAGCCCCAGCATTTT
d_call: TRBD2; clone_size: NA; j_call: TRBJ2-5; v_call: TRBV13; cdr3_aa: CASSYPGEGKETQYF; cdr3_nt: TGTGCCAGCAGTTACCCGGGGGAGGGGAAAGAGACCCAGTACTTC
d_call: NA; clone_size: few; j_call: TRBJ1-2; v_call: TRBV19; cdr3_aa: CASRGYGYTF; cdr3_nt: TGTGCCAGTCGCGGCTATGGCTACACCTTC
d_call: NA; clone_size: NA; j_call: TRBJ2-2; v_call: TRBV25-1; cdr3_aa: CASAKQGLTGELFF; cdr3_nt: TGTGCCAGCGCTAAACAGGGATTGACCGGGGAGCTGTTTTTT
d_call: NA; clone_size: NA; j_call: TRBJ1-2; v_call: TRBV5-8; cdr3_aa: CASTNGYTF; cdr3_nt: TGTGCCAGCACAAATGGCTACACCTTC
d_call: TRBD2; clone_size: NA; j_call: TRBJ2-2; v_call: TRBV30; cdr3_aa: CAWKIAGRTGELFF; cdr3_nt: TGTGCCTGGAAAATAGCGGGGAGGACCGGGGAGCTGTTTTTT
d_call: TRBD1; clone_size: NA; j_call: TRBJ2-7; v_call: TRBV2; cdr3_aa: CASSDTHLGQVSYEQYF; cdr3_nt: TGTGCCAGCAGTGATACCCACCTGGGACAGGTATCCTACGAGCAGTACTTC
d_call: NA; clone_size: NA; j_call: TRBJ1-3; v_call: TRBV18; cdr3_aa: CASSLDSSGNTIYF; cdr3_nt: TGTGCCAGCTCACTGGACTCCTCTGGAAACACCATATATTTT
d_call: NA; clone_size: NA; j_call: TRBJ1-1; v_call: TRBV10-3; cdr3_aa: CAISESSTGRYTEAFF; cdr3_nt: TGTGCCATCAGTGAGTCGAGCACGGGGAGGTACACTGAAGCTTTCTTT
d_call: TRBD1; clone_size: NA; j_call: TRBJ2-7; v_call: TRBV7-8; cdr3_aa: CASSYPKDRVTSYEQYF; cdr3_nt: TGTGCCAGCAGCTACCCTAAAGACAGGGTGACCTCCTACGAGCAGTACTTC
d_call: TRBD1; clone_size: once; j_call: TRBJ2-7; v_call: TRBV5-6; cdr3_aa: CASSPVGQGDYEQYF; cdr3_nt: TGTGCCAGCAGCCCGGTGGGACAGGGGGATTACGAGCAGTACTTC
d_call: NA; clone_size: NA; j_call: TRBJ1-6; v_call: TRBV5-1; cdr3_aa: CASTPEASSYNSPLHF; cdr3_nt: TGCGCCAGTACCCCTGAGGCGAGCTCCTATAATTCACCCCTCCACTTT
d_call: NA; clone_size: few; j_call: TRBJ2-7; v_call: TRBV11-2; cdr3_aa: CASSPIKRDRRSSYEQYF; cdr3_nt: TGTGCCAGCAGCCCCATCAAAAGAGACAGGAGGAGTTCCTACGAGCAGTACTTC
d_call: TRBD1; clone_size: NA; j_call: TRBJ1-5; v_call: TRBV7-2; cdr3_aa: CASSLAGQGSNQPQHF; cdr3_nt: TGTGCCAGCAGCTTAGCGGGACAGGGAAGCAATCAGCCCCAGCATTTT
d_call: NA; clone_size: NA; j_call: TRBJ1-6; v_call: TRBV5-6; cdr3_aa: CASSQLGMDRYNSPLHF; cdr3_nt: TGTGCCAGCAGCCAGCTTGGTATGGACAGATATAATTCACCCCTCCACTTT
d_call: NA; clone_size: few; j_call: TRBJ1-1; v_call: TRBV7-9; cdr3_aa: CASSLGQNTEAFF; cdr3_nt: TGTGCCAGCAGCTTAGGACAGAACACTGAAGCTTTCTTT
d_call: NA; clone_size: NA; j_call: TRBJ1-6; v_call: TRBV21-1; cdr3_aa: CAASRSSYNSPLHF; cdr3_nt: TGTGCCGCCAGTCGGAGCTCCTATAATTCACCCCTCCACTTT
d_call: TRBD2; clone_size: NA; j_call: TRBJ2-7; v_call: TRBV7-3; cdr3_aa: CASSLSGGPSYEQYF; cdr3_nt: TGTGCCAGCAGCTTGAGCGGGGGGCCTTCCTACGAGCAGTACTTC
d_call: TRBD2; clone_size: NA; j_call: TRBJ2-7; v_call: TRBV29-1; cdr3_aa: CSVLAGGAYEQYF; cdr3_nt: TGCAGCGTACTAGCGGGGGGGGCCTACGAGCAGTACTTC
d_call: NA; clone_size: NA; j_call: TRBJ1-3; v_call: TRBV4-3; cdr3_aa: CASSQDPGGPNTIYF; cdr3_nt: TGCGCCAGCAGCCAAGATCCGGGGGGTCCAAACACCATATATTTT